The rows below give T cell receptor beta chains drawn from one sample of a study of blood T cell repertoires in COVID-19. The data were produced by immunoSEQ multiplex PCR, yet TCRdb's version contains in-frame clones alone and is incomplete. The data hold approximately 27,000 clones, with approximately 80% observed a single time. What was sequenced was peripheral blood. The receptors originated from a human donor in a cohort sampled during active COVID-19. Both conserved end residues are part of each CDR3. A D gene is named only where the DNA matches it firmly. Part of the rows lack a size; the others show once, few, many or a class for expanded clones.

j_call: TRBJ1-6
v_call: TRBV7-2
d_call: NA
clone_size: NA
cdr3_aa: CASSATGINSPLHF
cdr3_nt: TGTGCCAGCAGCGCCACAGGGATTAATTCACCCCTCCACTTT

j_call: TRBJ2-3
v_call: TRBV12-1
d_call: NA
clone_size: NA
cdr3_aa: CASSFQEGRATDTQYF
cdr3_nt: TGTGCCAGCAGCTTCCAGGAGGGCAGGGCAACAGATACGCAGTATTTT

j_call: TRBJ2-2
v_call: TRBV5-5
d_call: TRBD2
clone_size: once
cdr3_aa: CASSWDTSGRAAGELFF
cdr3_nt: TGTGCCAGCAGCTGGGATACTAGCGGGAGGGCCGCCGGGGAGCTGTTTTTT

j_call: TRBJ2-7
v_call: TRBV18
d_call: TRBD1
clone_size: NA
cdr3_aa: CASSPGTGSYEQYF
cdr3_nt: TGTGCCAGCTCACCGGGGACAGGTTCCTACGAGCAGTACTTC

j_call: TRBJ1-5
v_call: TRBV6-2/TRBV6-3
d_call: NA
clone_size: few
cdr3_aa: CASSFQGQPQHF
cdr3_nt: TGTGCCAGCAGTTTCCAGGGCCAGCCCCAGCATTTT

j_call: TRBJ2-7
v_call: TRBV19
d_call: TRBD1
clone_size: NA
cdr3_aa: CASSRGQVSYEQYF
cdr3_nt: TGTGCCAGTAGCCGCGGACAGGTTTCCTACGAGCAGTACTTC

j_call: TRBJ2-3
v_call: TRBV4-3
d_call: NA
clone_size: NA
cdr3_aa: CASSQDTRGWTDTQYF
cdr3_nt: TGCGCCAGCAGCCAAGATACTAGAGGGTGGACAGATACGCAGTATTTT

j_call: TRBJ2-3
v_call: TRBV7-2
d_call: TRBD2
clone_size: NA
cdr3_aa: CASSDAGGSGSGLTDTQYF
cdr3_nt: TGTGCCAGCAGCGATGCCGGAGGTAGCGGGAGTGGTTTGACAGATACGCAGTATTTT

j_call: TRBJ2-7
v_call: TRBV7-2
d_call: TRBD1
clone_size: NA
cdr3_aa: CASSSWDRAPYEQYF
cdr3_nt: TGTGCCAGCAGCTCCTGGGACAGAGCCCCCTACGAGCAGTACTTC

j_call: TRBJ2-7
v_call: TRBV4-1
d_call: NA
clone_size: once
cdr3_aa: CASRNLALSSYEQYF
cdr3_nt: TGCGCCAGCAGGAACCTAGCGTTAAGCTCCTACGAGCAGTACTTC

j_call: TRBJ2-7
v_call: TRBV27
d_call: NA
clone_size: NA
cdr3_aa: CASSPGEVAYEQYF
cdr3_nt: TGTGCCAGCAGCCCCGGGGAGGTTGCGTACGAGCAGTACTTC

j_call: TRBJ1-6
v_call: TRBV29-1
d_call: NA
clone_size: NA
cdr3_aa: CSVHGVCSRSYNSPLHF
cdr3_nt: TGCAGCGTCCACGGTGTTTGTTCGAGGTCCTATAATTCACCCCTCCACTTT

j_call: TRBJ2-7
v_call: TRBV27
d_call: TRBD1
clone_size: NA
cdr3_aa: CASSPVGQGHEQYF
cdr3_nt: TGTGCCAGCAGCCCAGTGGGACAGGGACACGAGCAGTACTTC

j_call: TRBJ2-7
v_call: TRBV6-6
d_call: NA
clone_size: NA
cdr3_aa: CASSPSQRLIGLPEQYF
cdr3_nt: TGTGCCAGCAGTCCTTCCCAAAGACTAATCGGTCTACCCGAGCAGTACTTC

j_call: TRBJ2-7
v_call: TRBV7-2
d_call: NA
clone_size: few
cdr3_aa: CASSTGLASSEQYF
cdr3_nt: TGTGCCAGCAGCACCGGGCTAGCCTCCTCCGAGCAGTACTTC

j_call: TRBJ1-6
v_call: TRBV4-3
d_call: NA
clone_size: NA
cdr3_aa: CASSQEGGSPLHF
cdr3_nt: TGCGCCAGCAGCCAAGAGGGGGGTTCACCCCTCCACTTT

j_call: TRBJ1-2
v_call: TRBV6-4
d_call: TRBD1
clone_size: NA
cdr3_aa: CASSDSGTGWDGYTF
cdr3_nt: TGTGCCAGCAGTGACTCTGGGACAGGGTGGGATGGCTACACCTTC

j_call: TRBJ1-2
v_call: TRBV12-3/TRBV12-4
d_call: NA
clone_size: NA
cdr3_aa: CASSEGYYGGYTF
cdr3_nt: TGTGCCAGCAGCGAGGGCTATTACGGCGGCTACACCTTC

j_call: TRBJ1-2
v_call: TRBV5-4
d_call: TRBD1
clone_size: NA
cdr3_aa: CASSIDRGLFDDYGYTF
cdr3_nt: TGTGCCAGCAGTATTGACAGGGGTTTGTTCGATGACTATGGCTACACCTTC

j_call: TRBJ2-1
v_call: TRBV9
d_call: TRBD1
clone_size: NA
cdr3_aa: CASGLTGGPGSEQFF
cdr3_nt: TGTGCCAGCGGGTTAACAGGGGGACCAGGTAGTGAGCAGTTCTTC

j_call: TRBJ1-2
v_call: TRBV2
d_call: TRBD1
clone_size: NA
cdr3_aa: CASSLTGTKRNYGYTF
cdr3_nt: TGTGCCAGCAGCCTGACAGGGACAAAAAGGAACTATGGCTACACCTTC

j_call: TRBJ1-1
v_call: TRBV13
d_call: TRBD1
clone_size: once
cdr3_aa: CASSPGTGTRAFF
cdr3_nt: TGTGCCAGCAGCCCTGGGACAGGAACTAGAGCTTTCTTT

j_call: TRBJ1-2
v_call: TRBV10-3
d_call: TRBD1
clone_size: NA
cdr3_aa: CAISEEGARNGYTF
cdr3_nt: TGTGCCATCAGTGAAGAGGGGGCTCGGAATGGCTACACCTTC

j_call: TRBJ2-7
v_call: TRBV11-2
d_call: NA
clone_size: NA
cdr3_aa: CASSFNPAGLSYEQYF
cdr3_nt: TGTGCCAGCAGCTTTAATCCGGCGGGGCTATCCTACGAGCAGTACTTC

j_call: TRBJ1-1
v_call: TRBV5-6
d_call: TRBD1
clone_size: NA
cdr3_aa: CASSHGQGFEAFF
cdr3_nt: TGTGCCAGCAGCCACGGACAGGGGTTTGAAGCTTTCTTT

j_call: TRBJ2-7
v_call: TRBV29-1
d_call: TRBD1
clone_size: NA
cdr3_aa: CSVEDGYGPGQTPSYEQYF
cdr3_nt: TGCAGCGTTGAAGATGGCTATGGTCCGGGACAGACCCCCTCCTACGAGCAGTACTTC

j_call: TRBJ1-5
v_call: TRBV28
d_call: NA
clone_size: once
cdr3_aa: CASTPPFIPGQDILGYSNQPQHF
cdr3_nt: TGTGCCAGCACTCCACCATTCATACCGGGACAAGATATTCTGGGGTATAGCAATCAGCCCCAGCATTTT

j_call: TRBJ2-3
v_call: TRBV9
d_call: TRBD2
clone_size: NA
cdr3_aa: CASSVDSGRPTDTQYF
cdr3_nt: TGTGCCAGCAGCGTAGATAGCGGGAGACCCACAGATACGCAGTATTTT

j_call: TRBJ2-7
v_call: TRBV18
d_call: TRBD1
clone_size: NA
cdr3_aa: CASSTRQGAQNEQYF
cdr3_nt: TGTGCCAGCTCAACCAGACAGGGGGCGCAAAACGAGCAGTACTTC

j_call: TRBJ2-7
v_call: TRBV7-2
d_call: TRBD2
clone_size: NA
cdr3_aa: CASSSMTSGGTPYEQYF
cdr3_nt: TGTGCCAGCAGCTCGATGACTAGCGGGGGGACACCCTACGAGCAGTACTTC

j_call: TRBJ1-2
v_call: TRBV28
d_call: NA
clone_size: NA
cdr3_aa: CASSSAVEGINYGYTF
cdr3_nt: TGTGCCAGCAGTTCCGCAGTTGAGGGTATTAACTATGGCTACACCTTC

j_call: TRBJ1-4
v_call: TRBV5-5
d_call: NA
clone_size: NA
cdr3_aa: CASRLNSAANEKLFF
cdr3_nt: TGTGCCAGCAGATTAAATAGTGCGGCTAATGAAAAACTGTTTTTT

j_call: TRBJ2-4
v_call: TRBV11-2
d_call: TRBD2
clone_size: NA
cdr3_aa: CASSLGGGADIQYF
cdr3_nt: TGTGCCAGCAGCTTAGGCGGGGGAGCGGACATTCAGTACTTC

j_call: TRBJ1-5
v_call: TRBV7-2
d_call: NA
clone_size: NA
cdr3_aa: CASSLVRGNQPQHF
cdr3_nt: TGTGCCAGCAGCTTAGTCAGGGGTAATCAGCCCCAGCATTTT

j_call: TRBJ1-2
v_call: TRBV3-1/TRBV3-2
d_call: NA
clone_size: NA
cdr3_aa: CASSPTRGVNYGYTF
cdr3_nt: TGTGCCAGCAGCCCGACCCGGGGGGTTAACTATGGCTACACCTTC

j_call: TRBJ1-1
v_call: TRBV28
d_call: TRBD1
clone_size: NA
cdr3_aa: CASFAGGITEAFF
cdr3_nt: TGTGCCAGCTTTGCAGGGGGCATCACTGAAGCTTTCTTT

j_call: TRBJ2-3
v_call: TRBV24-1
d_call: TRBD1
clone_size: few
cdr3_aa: CATSGTGGADTQYF
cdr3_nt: TGTGCCACCAGTGGGACAGGGGGCGCGGATACGCAGTATTTT

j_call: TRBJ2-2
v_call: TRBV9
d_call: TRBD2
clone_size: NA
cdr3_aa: CASSETSGESTGELFF
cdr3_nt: TGTGCCAGCAGTGAGACTAGCGGGGAGAGTACCGGGGAGCTGTTTTTT

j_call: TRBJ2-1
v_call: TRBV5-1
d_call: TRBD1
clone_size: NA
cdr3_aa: CASSLGQGPYNEQFF
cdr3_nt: TGCGCCAGCAGCTTGGGACAGGGACCTTACAATGAGCAGTTCTTC

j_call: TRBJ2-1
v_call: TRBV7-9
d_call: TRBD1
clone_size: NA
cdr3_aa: CASSTGTGVVNEQFF
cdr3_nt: TGTGCCAGCAGTACCGGGACAGGGGTTGTTAATGAGCAGTTCTTC